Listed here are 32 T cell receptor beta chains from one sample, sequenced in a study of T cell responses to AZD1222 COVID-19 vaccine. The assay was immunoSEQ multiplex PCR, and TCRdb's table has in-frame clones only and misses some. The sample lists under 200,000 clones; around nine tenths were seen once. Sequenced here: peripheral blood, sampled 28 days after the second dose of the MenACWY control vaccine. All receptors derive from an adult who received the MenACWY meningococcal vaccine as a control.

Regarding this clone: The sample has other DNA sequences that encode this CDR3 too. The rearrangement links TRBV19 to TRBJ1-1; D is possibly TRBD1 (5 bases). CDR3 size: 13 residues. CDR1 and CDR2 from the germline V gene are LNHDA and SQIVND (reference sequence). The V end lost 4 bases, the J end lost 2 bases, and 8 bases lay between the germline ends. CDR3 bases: TGTGCCAGTAGTACAACAGGAAACACTGAAGCTTTCTTT. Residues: CASSTTGNTEAFF.

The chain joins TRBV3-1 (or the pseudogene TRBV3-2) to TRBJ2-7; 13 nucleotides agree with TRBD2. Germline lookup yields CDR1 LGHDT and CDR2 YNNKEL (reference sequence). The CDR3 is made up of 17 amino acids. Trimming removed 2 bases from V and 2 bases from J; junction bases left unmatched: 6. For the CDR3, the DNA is TGTGCCAGCAGCCAACCGGGACTAGCGGGGCTTACCTACGAGCAGTACTTC. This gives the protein CASSQPGLAGLTYEQYF.

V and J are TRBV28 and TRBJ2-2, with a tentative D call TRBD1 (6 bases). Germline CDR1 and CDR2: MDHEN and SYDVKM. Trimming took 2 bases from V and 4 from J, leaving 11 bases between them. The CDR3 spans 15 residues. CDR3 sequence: CASSLRQVLTGELFF. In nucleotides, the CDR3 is TGTGCCAGCAGTTTACGACAGGTTCTCACCGGGGAGCTGTTTTTT.

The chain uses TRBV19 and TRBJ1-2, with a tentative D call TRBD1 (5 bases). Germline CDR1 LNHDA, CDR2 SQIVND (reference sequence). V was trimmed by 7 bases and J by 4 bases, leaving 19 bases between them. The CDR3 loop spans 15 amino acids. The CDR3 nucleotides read TGTGCCAGTACTCCGGCAGACAGTGGTTCCTATGGCTACACCTTC. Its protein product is CASTPADSGSYGYTF.

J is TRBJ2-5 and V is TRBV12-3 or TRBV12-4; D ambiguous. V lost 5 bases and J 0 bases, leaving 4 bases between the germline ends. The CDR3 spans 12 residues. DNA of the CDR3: TGTGCCAGCAGTAACTACCAAGAGACCCAGTACTTC. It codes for CASSNYQETQYF.

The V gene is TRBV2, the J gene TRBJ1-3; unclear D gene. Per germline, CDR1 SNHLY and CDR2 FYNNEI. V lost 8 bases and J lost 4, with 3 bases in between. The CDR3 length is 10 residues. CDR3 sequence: CASGGNTIYF. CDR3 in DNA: TGTGCCAGCGGGGGAAACACCATATATTTT. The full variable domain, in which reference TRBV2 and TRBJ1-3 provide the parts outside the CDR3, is EPEVTQTPSHQVTQMGQEVILRCVPISNHLYFYWYRQILGQKVEFLVSFYNNEISEKSEIFDDQFSVERPDGSNFTLKIRSTKLEDSAMYFCASGGNTIYFGEGSWLTVV.

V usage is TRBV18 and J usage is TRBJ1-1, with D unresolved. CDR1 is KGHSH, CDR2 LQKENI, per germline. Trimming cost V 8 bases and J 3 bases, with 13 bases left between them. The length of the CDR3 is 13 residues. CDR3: CASLPRGDTEAFF. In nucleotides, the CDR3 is TGTGCCAGCCTCCCCCGGGGAGACACTGAAGCTTTCTTT.

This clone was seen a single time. The CDR3 is CASSSSPGGPGELFF. CDR3 nucleotide sequence: TGTGCCAGCAGCTCATCTCCAGGGGGCCCCGGGGAGCTGTTTTTT. The chain has TRBV7-8 and TRBJ2-2; 8 bases map to TRBD1. CDR1 and CDR2 from the germline V gene are SGHVS and FQNEAQ. Trimming cost V 4 bases and J 6 bases; bases outside gene matches: 7. This CDR3 comprises 15 residues.

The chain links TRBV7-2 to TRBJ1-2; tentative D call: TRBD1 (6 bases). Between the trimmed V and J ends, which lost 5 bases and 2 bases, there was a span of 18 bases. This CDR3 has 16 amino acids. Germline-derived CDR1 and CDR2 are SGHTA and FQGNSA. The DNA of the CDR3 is TGTGCCAGCAGCCGCATCTTAGGGGGGTTCAACTATGGCTACACCTTC. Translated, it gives CASSRILGGFNYGYTF.

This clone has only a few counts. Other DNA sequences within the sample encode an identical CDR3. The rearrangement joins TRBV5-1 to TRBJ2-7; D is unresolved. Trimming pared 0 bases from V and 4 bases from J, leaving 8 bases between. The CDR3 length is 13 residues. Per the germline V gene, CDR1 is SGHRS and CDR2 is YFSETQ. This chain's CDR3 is CASSLDGLYEQYF. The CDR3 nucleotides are TGCGCCAGCAGCTTGGACGGGCTATACGAGCAGTACTTC.

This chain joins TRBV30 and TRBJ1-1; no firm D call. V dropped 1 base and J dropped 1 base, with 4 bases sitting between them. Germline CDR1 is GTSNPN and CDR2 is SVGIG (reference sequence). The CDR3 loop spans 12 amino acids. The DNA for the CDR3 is TGTGCCTGGAGTGAGGGGAACACTGAAGCTTTCTTT. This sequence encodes CAWSEGNTEAFF.

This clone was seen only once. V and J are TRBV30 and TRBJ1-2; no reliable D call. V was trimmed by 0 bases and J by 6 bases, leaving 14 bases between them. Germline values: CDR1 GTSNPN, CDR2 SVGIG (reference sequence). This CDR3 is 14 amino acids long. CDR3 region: CAWSVGGGANGYTF. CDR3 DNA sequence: TGTGCCTGGAGTGTCGGAGGAGGCGCCAATGGCTACACCTTC.

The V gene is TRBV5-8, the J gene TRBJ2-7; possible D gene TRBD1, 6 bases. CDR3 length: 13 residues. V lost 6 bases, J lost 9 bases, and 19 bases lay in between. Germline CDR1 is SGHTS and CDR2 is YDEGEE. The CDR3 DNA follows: TGTGCCAGCATACAGGGCCCGGTGGGAGTGCAGTACTTC. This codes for CASIQGPVGVQYF.

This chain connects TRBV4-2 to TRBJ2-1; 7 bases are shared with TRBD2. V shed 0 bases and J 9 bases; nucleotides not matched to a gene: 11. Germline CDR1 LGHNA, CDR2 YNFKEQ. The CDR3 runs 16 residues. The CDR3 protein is CASSQDWVAGSGEQFF. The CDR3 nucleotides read TGTGCCAGCAGCCAAGATTGGGTAGCGGGCTCTGGTGAGCAGTTCTTC.

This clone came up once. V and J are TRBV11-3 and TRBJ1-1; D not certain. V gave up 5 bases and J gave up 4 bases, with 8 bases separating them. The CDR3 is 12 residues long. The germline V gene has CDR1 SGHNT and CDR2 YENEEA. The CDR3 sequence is CASSGRSTEAFF. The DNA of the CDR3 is TGTGCCAGCAGCGGGAGGTCCACTGAAGCTTTCTTT.

The CDR3 spells CASRLGTSERVYEQYF. The CDR3 DNA sequence: TGTGCCAGCAGGCTGGGGACTAGCGAGAGGGTCTACGAGCAGTACTTC. The chain uses TRBV11-2 and TRBJ2-7, with 10 bases aligning to TRBD2. The ends lost 6 bases at V and 3 bases at J; junction bases unmatched: 11. The germline V gene has CDR1 SGHAT and CDR2 FQNNGV. CDR3 length: 16 amino acids.

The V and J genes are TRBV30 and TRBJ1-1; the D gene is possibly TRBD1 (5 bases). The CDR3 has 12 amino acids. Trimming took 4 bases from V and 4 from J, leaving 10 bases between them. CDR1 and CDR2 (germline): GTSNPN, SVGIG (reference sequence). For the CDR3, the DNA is TGTGCCTGGAACCCCAGGGCCACTGAAGCTTTCTTT. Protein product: CAWNPRATEAFF.

CDR3 sequence: CASSPGQRNTIYF. In DNA, the CDR3 is TGTGCCAGCAGTCCCGGGCAGAGGAACACCATATATTTT. This chain connects TRBV27 to TRBJ1-3; D is undetermined. Germline CDR1 MNHEY, CDR2 SMNVEV (reference sequence). This CDR3 has 13 residues. Trimming shortened V by 5 bases and J by 7 bases, and 12 bases separated the two germline ends.

CDR3 DNA: TGTGCCAGCAGCTTCCGGGCGAATACGAACAATGAGCAGTTCTTC. Translating gives CASSFRANTNNEQFF. The chain joins TRBV7-3 to TRBJ2-1, with no clear D. This CDR3 is built from 15 residues. Germline-derived CDR1 and CDR2 are SGHTA and FQGTGA. The ends were cut back, 3 bases at V and 5 bases at J, with 14 bases in the middle.

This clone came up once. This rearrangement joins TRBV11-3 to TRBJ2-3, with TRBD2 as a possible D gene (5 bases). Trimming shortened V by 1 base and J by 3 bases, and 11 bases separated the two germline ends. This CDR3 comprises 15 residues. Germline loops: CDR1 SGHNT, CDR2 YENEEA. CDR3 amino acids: CASSLGPSGTDTQYF. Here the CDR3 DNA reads TGTGCCAGCAGCTTAGGGCCCTCGGGGACAGATACGCAGTATTTT.

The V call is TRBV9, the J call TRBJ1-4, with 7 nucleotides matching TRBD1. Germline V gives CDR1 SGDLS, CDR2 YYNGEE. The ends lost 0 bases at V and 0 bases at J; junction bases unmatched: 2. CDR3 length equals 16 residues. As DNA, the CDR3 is TGTGCCAGCAGCGTAGGGACAGGTTCAACTAATGAAAAACTGTTTTTT. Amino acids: CASSVGTGSTNEKLFF.

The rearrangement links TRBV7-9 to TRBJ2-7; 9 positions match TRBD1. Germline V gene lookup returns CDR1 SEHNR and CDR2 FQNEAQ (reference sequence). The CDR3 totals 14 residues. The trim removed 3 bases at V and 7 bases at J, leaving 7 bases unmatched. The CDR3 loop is CASSFGTGSREQYF. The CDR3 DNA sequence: TGTGCCAGCAGCTTCGGGACAGGGTCGAGGGAGCAGTACTTC.

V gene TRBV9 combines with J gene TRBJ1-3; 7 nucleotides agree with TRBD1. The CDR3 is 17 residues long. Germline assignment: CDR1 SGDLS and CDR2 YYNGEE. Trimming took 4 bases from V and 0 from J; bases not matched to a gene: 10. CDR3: CASSLEGALLSGNTIYF. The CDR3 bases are TGTGCCAGCAGCCTTGAGGGGGCCTTACTCTCTGGAAACACCATATATTTT.

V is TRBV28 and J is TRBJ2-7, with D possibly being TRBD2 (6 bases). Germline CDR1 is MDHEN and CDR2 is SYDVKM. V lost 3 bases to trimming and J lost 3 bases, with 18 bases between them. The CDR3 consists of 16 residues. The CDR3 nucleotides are TGTGCCAGCAGTTTTCTGGGCGGCGGGACCTTCTACGAGCAGTACTTC. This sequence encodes CASSFLGGGTFYEQYF.

The CDR3 coding sequence is TGTGCCAGCTCACCCAGGCCGAAGGGGAACACTGAAGCTTTCTTT. It encodes CASSPRPKGNTEAFF. The chain carries TRBV18 and TRBJ1-1; unclear D gene. V lost 3 bases and J 1 base, leaving 12 bases between the germline ends. The CDR3 has 15 amino acids. Germline V gene lookup returns CDR1 KGHSH and CDR2 LQKENI.

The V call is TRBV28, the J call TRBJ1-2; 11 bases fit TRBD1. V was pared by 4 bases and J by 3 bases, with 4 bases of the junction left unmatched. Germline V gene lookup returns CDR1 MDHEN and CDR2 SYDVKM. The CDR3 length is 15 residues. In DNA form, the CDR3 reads TGTGCCAGCAGTTCCCCGGGACAGGGGGACTATGGCTACACCTTC. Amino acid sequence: CASSSPGQGDYGYTF.

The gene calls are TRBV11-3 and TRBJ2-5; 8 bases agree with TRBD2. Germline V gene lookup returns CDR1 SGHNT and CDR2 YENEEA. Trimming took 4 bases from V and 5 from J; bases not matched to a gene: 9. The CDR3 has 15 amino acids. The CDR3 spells CASSWRAGVVETQYF. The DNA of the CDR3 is TGTGCCAGCAGCTGGCGAGCGGGAGTCGTTGAGACCCAGTACTTC.

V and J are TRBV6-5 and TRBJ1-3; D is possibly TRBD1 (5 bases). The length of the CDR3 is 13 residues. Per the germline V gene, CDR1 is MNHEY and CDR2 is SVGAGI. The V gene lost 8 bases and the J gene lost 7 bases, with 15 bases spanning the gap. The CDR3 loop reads CASPGRAKNTIYF. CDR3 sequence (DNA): TGTGCCAGCCCTGGCAGGGCAAAGAACACCATATATTTT.

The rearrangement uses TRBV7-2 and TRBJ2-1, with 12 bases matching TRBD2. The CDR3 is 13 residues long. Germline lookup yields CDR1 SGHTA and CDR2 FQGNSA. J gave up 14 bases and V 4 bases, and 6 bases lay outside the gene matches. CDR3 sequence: CASSSRLAGEEFF. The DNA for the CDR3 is TGTGCCAGCAGCTCCCGACTAGCGGGAGAAGAGTTCTTC.

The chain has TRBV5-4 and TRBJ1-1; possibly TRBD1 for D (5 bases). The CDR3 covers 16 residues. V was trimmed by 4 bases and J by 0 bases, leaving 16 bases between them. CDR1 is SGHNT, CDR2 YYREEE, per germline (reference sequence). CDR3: CASSQTATALNTEAFF. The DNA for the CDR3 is TGTGCCAGCAGCCAGACCGCGACAGCTTTGAACACTGAAGCTTTCTTT.

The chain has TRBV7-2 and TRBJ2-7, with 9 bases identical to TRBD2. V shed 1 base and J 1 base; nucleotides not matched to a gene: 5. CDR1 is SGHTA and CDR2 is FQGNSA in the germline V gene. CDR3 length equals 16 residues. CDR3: CASSLVMSGRSYEQYF. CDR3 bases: TGTGCCAGCAGCTTAGTTATGAGCGGGAGGTCCTACGAGCAGTACTTC.

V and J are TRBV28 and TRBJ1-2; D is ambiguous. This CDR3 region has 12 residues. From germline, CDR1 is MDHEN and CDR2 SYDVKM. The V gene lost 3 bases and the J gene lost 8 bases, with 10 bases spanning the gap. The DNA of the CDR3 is TGTGCCAGCAGTTTTAGGGAGCAGGGCTACACCTTC. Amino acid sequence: CASSFREQGYTF.